This TCR beta chain comes out of a study of blood T cell repertoires in COVID-19. Study information: Acute-phase and convalescent COVID-19 samples originated in the United States, Italy and Spain.

This CDR3 spans 13 amino acids. Looked up from germline, CDR1 is ENHRY and CDR2 is SYGVKD. V was clipped by 7 bases and J by 5 bases, with 14 bases between them. How the authors handled the data: Nucleated cell number was recorded as an estimate derived from reference gene primer amplification. The table came from immunoSEQ multiplex PCR; TCRdb's copy has only in-frame clones and leaves some out. Clone size and the V and J calls come from that table; the DNA yielded D and trimming. Among tens of thousands of clones, 70% to 90% were seen once, and the ten largest hold around 14%. The sequenced sample consisted of peripheral blood. The V and J genes are TRBV10-3 and TRBJ1-2, with a tentative D call TRBD1 (5 bases). The sequence was collected from a human donor in a cohort sampled during active COVID-19. The CDR3: CAIMGGLGYGYTF. The CDR3 nucleotides read TGTGCCATCATGGGGGGATTAGGGTATGGCTACACCTTC.